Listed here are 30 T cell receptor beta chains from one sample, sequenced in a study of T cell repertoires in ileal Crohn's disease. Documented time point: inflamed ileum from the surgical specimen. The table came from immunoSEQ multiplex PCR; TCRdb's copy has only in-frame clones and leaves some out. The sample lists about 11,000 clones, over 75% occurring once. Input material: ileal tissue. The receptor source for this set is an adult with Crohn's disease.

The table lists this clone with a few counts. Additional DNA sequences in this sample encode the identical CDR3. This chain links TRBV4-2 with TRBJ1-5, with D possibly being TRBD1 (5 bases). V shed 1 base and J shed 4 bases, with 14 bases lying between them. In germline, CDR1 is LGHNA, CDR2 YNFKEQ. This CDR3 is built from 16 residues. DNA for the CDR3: TGTGCCAGCAGCCAAGGAGAAGGGACGAAAAATCAGCCCCAGCATTTT. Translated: CASSQGEGTKNQPQHF.

The CDR3 reads CASSLGYGSQETQYF. The DNA of the CDR3 is TGTGCCAGCAGCTTAGGTTATGGGAGCCAAGAGACCCAGTACTTC. The rearrangement links TRBV11-3 to TRBJ2-5; a possible D gene is TRBD2 (5 bases). CDR1 is SGHNT and CDR2 is YENEEA in the germline V gene. Trimming stripped 1 base from V and 1 base from J, with 10 bases between. CDR3 size: 15 residues.

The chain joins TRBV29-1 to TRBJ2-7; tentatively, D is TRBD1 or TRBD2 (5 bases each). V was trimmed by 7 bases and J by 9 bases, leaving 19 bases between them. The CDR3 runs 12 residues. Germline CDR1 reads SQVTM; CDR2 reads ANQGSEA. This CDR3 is CSAVSDSAGQYF. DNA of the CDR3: TGCAGCGCCGTATCCGACAGTGCGGGGCAGTACTTC.

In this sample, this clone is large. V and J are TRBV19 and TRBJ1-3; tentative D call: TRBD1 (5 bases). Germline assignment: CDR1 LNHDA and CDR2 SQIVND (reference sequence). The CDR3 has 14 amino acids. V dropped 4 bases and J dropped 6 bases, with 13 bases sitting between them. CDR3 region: CASSKKSGTNTIYF. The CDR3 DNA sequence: TGTGCCAGTAGTAAGAAGTCAGGGACAAACACCATATATTTT.

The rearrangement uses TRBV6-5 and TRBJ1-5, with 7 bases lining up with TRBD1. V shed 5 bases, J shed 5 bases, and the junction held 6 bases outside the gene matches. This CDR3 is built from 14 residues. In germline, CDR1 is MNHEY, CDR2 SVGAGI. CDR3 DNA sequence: TGTGCCAGCAGTCGACAGGGATGGGATCAGCCCCAGCATTTT. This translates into CASSRQGWDQPQHF.

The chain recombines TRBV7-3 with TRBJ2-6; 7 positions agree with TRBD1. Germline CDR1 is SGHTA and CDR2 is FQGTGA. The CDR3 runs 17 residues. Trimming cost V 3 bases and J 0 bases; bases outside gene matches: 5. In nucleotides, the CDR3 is TGTGCCAGCAGCTTGACAGGGCAGCTCTCTGGGGCCAACGTCCTGACTTTC. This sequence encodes CASSLTGQLSGANVLTF.

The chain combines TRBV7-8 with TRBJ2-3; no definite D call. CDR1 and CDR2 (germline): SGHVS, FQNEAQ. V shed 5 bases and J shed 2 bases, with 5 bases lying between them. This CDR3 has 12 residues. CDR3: CASSPSTDTQYF. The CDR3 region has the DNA TGTGCCAGCAGCCCGTCCACAGATACGCAGTATTTT.

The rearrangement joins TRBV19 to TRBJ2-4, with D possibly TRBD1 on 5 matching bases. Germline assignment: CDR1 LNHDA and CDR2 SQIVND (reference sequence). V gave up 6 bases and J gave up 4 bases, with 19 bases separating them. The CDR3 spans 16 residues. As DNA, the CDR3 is TGTGCCAGTAGCGCCAGGCCAGGGTTGGCGAAAAACATTCAGTACTTC. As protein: CASSARPGLAKNIQYF. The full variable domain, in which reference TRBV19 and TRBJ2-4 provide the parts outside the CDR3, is DGGITQSPKYLFRKEGQNVTLSCEQNLNHDAMYWYRQDPGQGLRLIYYSQIVNDFQKGDIAEGYSVSREKKESFPLTVTSAQKNPTAFYLCASSARPGLAKNIQYFGAGTRLSVL.

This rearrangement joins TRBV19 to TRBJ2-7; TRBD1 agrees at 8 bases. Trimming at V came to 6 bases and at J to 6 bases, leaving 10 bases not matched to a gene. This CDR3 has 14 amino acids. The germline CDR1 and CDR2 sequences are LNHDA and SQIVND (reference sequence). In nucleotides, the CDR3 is TGTGCCAGTAGAAAAATGGGGACAGGACCCGAGCAGTACTTC. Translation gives CASRKMGTGPEQYF.

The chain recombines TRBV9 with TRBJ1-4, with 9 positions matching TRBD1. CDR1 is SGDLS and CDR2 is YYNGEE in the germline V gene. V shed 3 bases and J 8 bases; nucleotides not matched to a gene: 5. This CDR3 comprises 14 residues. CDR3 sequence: CASSATGGSEKLFF. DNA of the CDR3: TGTGCCAGCAGCGCTACAGGGGGCTCCGAAAAACTGTTTTTT.

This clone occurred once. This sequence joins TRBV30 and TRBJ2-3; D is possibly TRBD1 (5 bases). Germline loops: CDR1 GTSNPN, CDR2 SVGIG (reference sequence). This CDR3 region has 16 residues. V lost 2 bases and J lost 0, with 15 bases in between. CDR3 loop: CAWSPRQFLSTDTQYF. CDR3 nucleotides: TGTGCCTGGAGTCCTCGACAGTTCCTTAGCACAGATACGCAGTATTTT.

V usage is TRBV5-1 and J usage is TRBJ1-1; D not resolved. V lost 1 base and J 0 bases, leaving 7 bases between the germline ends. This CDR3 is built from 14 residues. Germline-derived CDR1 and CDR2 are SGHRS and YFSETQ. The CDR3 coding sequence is TGCGCCAGCAGCTTGATCGGCATGAACACTGAAGCTTTCTTT. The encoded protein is CASSLIGMNTEAFF.

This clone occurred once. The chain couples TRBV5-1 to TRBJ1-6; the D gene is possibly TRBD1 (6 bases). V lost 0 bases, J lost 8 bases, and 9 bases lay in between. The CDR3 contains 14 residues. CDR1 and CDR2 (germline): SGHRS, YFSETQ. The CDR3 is CASSLAGADSPLHF. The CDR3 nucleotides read TGCGCCAGCAGCTTGGCGGGGGCAGATTCACCCCTCCACTTT.

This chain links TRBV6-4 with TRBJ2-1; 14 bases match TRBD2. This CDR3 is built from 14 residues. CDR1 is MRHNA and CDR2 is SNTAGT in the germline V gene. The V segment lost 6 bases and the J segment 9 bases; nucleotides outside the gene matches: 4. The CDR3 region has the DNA TGTGCCAGCAGCCCAGGGACTAGCGGGGGTGAGCAGTTCTTC. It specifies CASSPGTSGGEQFF.

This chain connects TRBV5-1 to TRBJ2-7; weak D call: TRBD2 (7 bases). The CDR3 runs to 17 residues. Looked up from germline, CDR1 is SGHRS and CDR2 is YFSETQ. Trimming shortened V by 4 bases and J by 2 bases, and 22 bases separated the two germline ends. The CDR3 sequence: CASSPMPLEGGTYEQYF. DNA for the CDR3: TGCGCCAGCAGCCCGATGCCTTTGGAGGGGGGGACCTACGAGCAGTACTTC.

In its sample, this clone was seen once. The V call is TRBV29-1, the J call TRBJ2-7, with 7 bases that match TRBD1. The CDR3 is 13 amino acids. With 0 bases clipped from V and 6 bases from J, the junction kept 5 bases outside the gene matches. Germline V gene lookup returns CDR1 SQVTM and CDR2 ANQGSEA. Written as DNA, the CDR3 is TGCAGCGTTGAAGACACAACAGGGGCCGAGCAGTACTTC. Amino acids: CSVEDTTGAEQYF.

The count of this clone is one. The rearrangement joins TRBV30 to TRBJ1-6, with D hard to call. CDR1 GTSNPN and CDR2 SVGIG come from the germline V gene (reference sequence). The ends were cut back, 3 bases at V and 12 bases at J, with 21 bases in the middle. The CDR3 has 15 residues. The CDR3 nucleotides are TGTGCCTGGAGCCAATCCCTACGGTTGGAACGACCCCTCCACTTT. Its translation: CAWSQSLRLERPLHF.

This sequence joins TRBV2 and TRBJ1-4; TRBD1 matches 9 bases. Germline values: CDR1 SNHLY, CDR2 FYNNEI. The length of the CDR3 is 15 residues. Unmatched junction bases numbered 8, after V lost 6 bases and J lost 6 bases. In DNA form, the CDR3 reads TGTGCCAGCAGGGGGGACAGGGTTGGAGATGAAAAACTGTTTTTT. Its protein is CASRGDRVGDEKLFF.

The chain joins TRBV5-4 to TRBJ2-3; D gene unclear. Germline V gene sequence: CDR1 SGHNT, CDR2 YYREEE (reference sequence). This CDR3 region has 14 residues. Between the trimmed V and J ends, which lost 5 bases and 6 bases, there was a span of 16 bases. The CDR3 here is CASSSRLKEDTQYF. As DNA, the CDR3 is TGTGCCAGCAGTTCGAGGTTGAAGGAGGATACGCAGTATTTT.

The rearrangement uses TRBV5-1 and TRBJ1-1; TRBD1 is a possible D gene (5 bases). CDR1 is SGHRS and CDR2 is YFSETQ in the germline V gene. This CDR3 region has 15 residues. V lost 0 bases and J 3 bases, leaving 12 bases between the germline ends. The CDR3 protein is CASSLVGRGDTEAFF. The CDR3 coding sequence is TGCGCCAGCAGCTTGGTTGGGAGAGGGGACACTGAAGCTTTCTTT.

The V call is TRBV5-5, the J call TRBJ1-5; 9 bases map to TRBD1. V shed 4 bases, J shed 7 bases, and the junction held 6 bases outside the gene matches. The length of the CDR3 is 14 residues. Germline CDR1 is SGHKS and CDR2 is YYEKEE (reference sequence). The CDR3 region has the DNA TGTGCCAGCAGCCTGGGACAGGGAGACCAGCCCCAGCATTTT. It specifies CASSLGQGDQPQHF.

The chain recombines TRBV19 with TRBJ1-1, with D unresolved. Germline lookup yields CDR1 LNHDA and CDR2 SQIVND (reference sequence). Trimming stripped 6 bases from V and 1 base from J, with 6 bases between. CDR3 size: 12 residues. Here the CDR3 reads CASSEGNTEAFF. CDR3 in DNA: TGTGCCAGTAGCGAGGGGAACACTGAAGCTTTCTTT.

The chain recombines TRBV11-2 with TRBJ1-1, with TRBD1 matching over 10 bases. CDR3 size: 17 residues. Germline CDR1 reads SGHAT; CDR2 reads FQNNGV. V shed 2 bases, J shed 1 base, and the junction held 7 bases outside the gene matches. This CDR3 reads CASSLRTGGFSNTEAFF. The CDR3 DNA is TGTGCCAGCAGCTTAAGGACAGGGGGATTTTCGAACACTGAAGCTTTCTTT.

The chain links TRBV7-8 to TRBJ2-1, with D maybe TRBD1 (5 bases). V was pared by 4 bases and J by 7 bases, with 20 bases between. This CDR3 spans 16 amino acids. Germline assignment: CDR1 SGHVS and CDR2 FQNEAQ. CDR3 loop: CASSSLKGMKGNEQFF. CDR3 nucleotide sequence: TGTGCCAGCAGCTCCTTAAAGGGGATGAAAGGGAATGAGCAGTTCTTC. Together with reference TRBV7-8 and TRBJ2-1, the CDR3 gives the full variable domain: GAGVSQSPRYKVAKRGQDVALRCDPISGHVSLFWYQQALGQGPEFLTYFQNEAQLDKSGLPSDRFFAERPEGSVSTLKIQRTQQEDSAVYLCASSSLKGMKGNEQFFGPGTRLTVL.

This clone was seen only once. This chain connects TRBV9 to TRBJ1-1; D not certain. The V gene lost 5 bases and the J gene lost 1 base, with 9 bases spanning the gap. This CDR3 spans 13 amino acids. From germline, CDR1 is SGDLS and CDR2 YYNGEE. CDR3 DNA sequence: TGTGCCAGCAGGAGTGGGAGGAACACTGAAGCTTTCTTT. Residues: CASRSGRNTEAFF.

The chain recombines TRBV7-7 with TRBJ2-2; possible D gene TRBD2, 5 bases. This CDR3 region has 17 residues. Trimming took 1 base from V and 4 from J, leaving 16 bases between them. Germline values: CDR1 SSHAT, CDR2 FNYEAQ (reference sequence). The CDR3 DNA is TGTGCCAGCAGCTTAGGACCCCAACTAGGCGGCACCGGGGAGCTGTTTTTT. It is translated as CASSLGPQLGGTGELFF. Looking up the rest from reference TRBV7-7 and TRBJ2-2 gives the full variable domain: GAGVSQSPRYKVTKRGQDVTLRCDPISSHATLYWYQQALGQGPEFLTYFNYEAQPDKSGLPSDRFSAERPEGSISTLTIQRTEQRDSAMYRCASSLGPQLGGTGELFFGEGSRLTVL.

Here the CDR3 reads CASSPWTERETQYF. DNA for the CDR3: TGTGCCAGCAGCCCCTGGACAGAGCGAGAGACCCAGTACTTC. The chain is built from TRBV9 and TRBJ2-5, with TRBD1 as a possible D gene (6 bases). Looked up from germline, CDR1 is SGDLS and CDR2 is YYNGEE. The length of the CDR3 is 14 residues. Trimming took off 4 bases at V and 4 bases at J, with 14 bases between the two ends.

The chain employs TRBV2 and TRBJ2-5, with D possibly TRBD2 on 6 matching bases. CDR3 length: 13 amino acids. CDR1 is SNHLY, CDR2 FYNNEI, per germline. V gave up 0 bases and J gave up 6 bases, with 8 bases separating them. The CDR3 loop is CASSEAGGKTQYF. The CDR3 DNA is TGTGCCAGCAGTGAAGCAGGAGGGAAGACCCAGTACTTC.

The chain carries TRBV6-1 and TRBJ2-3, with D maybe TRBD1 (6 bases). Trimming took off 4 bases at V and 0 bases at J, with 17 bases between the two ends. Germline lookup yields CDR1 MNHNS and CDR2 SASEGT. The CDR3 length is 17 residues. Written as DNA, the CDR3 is TGTGCCAGCAGTGGGGGACACGGACTTTCTAGCACAGATACGCAGTATTTT. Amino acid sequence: CASSGGHGLSSTDTQYF.

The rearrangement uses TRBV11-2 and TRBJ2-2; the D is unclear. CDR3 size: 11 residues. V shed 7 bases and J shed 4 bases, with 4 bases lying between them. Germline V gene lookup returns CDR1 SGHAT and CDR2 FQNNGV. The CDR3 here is CASKSTGELFF. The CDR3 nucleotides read TGTGCCAGCAAAAGCACCGGGGAGCTGTTTTTT.